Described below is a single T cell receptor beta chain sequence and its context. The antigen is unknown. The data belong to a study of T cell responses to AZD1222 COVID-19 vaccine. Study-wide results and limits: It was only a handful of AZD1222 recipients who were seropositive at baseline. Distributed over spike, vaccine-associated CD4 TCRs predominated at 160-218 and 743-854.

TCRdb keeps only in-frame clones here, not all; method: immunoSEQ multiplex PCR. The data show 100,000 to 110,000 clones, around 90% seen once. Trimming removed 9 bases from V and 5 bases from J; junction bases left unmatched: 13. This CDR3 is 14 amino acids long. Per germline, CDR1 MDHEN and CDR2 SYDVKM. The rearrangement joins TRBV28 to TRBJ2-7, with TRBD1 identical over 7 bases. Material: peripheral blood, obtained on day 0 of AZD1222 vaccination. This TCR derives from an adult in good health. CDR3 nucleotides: TGTGCCAGTTCTTCCGGGACAGATGGGGACGAGCAGTACTTC. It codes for CASSSGTDGDEQYF.